The TCR beta chain described here comes from a study of T cell responses to AZD1222 COVID-19 vaccine. Study outcomes and limitations: The study sampled repertoires only after the peak T cell response. Receipt of two AZD1222 doses was followed by a rise in Spike-specific TCR breadth and depth.

This clone was picked up a small number of times. The antigen is undetermined. This sample includes further DNA sequences coding for the same CDR3. Trimming shortened V by 1 base and J by 4 bases, and 4 bases separated the two germline ends. This CDR3 contains 12 residues. Clones were sequenced by immunoSEQ multiplex PCR, and TCRdb holds only the in-frame ones, with some missing. The sample shows around 150,000 clones, about 91% of them seen only once. The gene calls are TRBV12-3 or TRBV12-4 and TRBJ1-2, with unresolved D. This clonotype was obtained from an adult in good health. Here the sequenced sample was peripheral blood, taken on day 0 of MenACWY control vaccination. Here the CDR3 reads CASSLEGYGYTF. In DNA form, the CDR3 reads TGTGCCAGCAGTTTAGAAGGCTATGGCTACACCTTC.